Following are 3 T cell receptor beta chains from one sample sequenced in a study of blood T cell repertoires in COVID-19. Only in-frame clones appear in the TCRdb table, and some are missing; sequencing was by immunoSEQ multiplex PCR. The repertoire holds hundreds of thousands of clones, with around 87% as singletons. Material for sequencing was PBMCs or T cells enriched from blood (not recorded which). The receptor source for this set is a man aged 25 to 40 who had recovered from COVID-19.

The chain links TRBV7-2 to TRBJ2-7, with D possibly being TRBD2 (6 bases). From germline, CDR1 is SGHTA and CDR2 FQGNSA. The CDR3 extends over 16 amino acids. The V end lost 5 bases, the J end lost 0 bases, and 17 bases lay between the germline ends. CDR3 amino acids: CASSPKWDLSSYEQYF. CDR3 bases: TGTGCCAGCAGCCCTAAGTGGGACTTAAGCTCCTACGAGCAGTACTTC.

The chain joins TRBV3-1 (or the pseudogene TRBV3-2) to TRBJ2-2, with 10 bases matching TRBD2. V dropped 3 bases and J dropped 3; count of bases not matched to a gene: 7. CDR3 size: 17 residues. The germline V gene encodes CDR1 LGHDT and CDR2 YNNKEL (reference sequence). DNA for the CDR3: TGTGCCAGCAGCCATCAGCACCTAGCGGGGGACACCGGGGAGCTGTTTTTT. As protein: CASSHQHLAGDTGELFF.

The V gene is TRBV10-3, the J gene TRBJ2-7; 7 bases are shared with TRBD1. From germline, CDR1 is ENHRY and CDR2 SYGVKD. The CDR3 is 16 residues long. Unmatched junction bases numbered 7, after V lost 2 bases and J lost 0 bases. The CDR3 loop reads CAISEVGQGDSYEQYF. As DNA, the CDR3 is TGTGCCATCAGTGAGGTGGGGCAGGGGGACTCCTACGAGCAGTACTTC.